This T cell receptor (beta chain) came from a study of T cells after yellow fever vaccination. The CDR3 spans 14 residues. With 3 bases clipped from V and 3 bases from J, the junction kept 2 bases outside the gene matches. Study-level findings and limits: Most primary-vaccination clones reappeared after the booster (about 95% CD4, 88% CD8).

This clonotype was counted a few times. Its antigen is undetermined. 5'RACE template switching generated TCR cDNA, adding a universal primer site and UMIs. MiXCR was run by TCRdb on the 5' RACE reads, yielding one entry per CDR3 protein. This table holds under 100,000 distinct CDR3 sequences, around 5.8% found once. The sample consisted of CD8+ T cells sorted from PBMCs, taken 10 days after the yellow fever booster vaccination. The clonotype originates from a man in his late teens or twenties who received the YFV17D yellow fever vaccine. The chain employs TRBV12-3 or TRBV12-4 and TRBJ2-7; 10 positions agree with TRBD1. The CDR3 is CASSFGTGDYEQYF. The CDR3 DNA is TGTGCCAGCAGTTTCGGGACAGGGGACTACGAGCAGTACTTC.